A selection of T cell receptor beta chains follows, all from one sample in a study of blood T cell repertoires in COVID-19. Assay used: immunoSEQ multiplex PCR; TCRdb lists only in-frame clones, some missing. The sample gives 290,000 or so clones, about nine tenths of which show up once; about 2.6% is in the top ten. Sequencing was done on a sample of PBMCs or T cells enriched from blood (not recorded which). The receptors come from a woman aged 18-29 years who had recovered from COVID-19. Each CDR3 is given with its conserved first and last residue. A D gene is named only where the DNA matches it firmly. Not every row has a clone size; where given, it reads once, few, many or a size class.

CASGPGGHTEAFF TGTGCCAGCGGACCAGGGGGTCACACTGAAGCTTTCTTT TRBD1 NA TRBJ1-1 TRBV25-1
CASSPQGASGANVLTF TGTGCCAGCAGCCCCCAGGGGGCGAGTGGGGCCAACGTCCTGACTTTC TRBD1 few TRBJ2-6 TRBV2
CASSVSRRITDTQYF TGTGCCAGCTCAGTGTCGCGTAGAATCACAGATACGCAGTATTTT NA NA TRBJ2-3 TRBV18
CASSRRTSGRPADTQYF TGTGCCAGTAGTAGGCGTACTAGCGGGAGGCCGGCGGATACGCAGTATTTT TRBD2 NA TRBJ2-3 TRBV19
CASSHGSDTQYF TGTGCCAGCAGCCACGGGTCAGATACGCAGTATTTT NA NA TRBJ2-3 TRBV3-1/TRBV3-2
CASSEKAGLHQYGYTF TGTGCCAGCAGTGAAAAGGCAGGGCTTCATCAATATGGCTACACCTTC NA NA TRBJ1-2 TRBV2
CASSLSLRGGRETQYF TGTGCCAGCAGCTTATCGCTGCGGGGGGGCCGGGAGACCCAGTACTTC TRBD2 NA TRBJ2-5 TRBV11-2
CASSLLNPIYNEQFF TGTGCCAGCAGCTTATTAAACCCTATTTACAATGAGCAGTTCTTC NA once TRBJ2-1 TRBV28
CASSQVGGRNQPQHF TGCGCCAGCAGCCAAGTAGGGGGACGGAATCAGCCCCAGCATTTT NA few TRBJ1-5 TRBV4-1
CASSPWTGENTEAFF TGTGCCAGCAGCCCTTGGACAGGAGAGAACACTGAAGCTTTCTTT TRBD1 NA TRBJ1-1 TRBV9